The clone carrying this T cell receptor (beta chain) was seen repeatedly, ten times or more. Its antigen remains unidentified. The investigators amplified TCR beta CDR3 regions from RNA transcripts. HTBI primers drove first-round RT-PCR of the TCR CDR3. From the multiplex PCR reads, TCRdb called clonotypes with MiXCR, one entry per CDR3 protein. The data show some 600,000 distinct CDR3 sequences, approximately 15% seen once. This sample was included in a study of T cells in Graves' hyperthyroidism and ophthalmopathy. Germline V lookup: CDR1 KGHDR, CDR2 SFDVKD. Trimming removed 3 bases from V and 2 bases from J, with 15 bases in between. The CDR3 runs to 16 residues. Study conclusions and caveats: Blood shared most expanded thyroid clonotypes above 0.001. Before onset, by a median of around six months, the model predicted ophthalmopathy.

The origin of this receptor is a woman aged 30 to 39 with Graves' hyperthyroidism that later progressed to Graves' ophthalmopathy. Specimen: blood. This chain connects TRBV24-1 to TRBJ2-5, with D uncertain. The CDR3 here is CATSDPLKGAQETQYF. The CDR3 DNA reads TGTGCCACCAGTGATCCATTAAAAGGAGCACAAGAGACCCAGTACTTC.